What follows are 11 T cell receptor beta chains derived from one specimen sequenced in a study of shared clonotypes between healthy human individuals. Clones were read by immunoSEQ multiplex PCR, and TCRdb kept only the in-frame ones, dropping some. The table records about 700,000 clones, about 92% of them present only once. Naive CD8 populations comprised CD45RO-negative cells positively selected for CCR7, excluding terminally differentiated effector memory CD45RA+ cells. Sequencing was carried out using naive CD8+ T cells sorted from blood. The receptors shown here come from a man younger than 40 in good health.

The rearrangement uses TRBV27 and TRBJ2-7; 12 positions agree with TRBD2. Losses at the gene ends were 5 bases for V and 6 bases for J; bases not matched to a gene: 8. The CDR3 contains 15 residues. Germline V CDR1 and CDR2: MNHEY, SMNVEV (reference sequence). The CDR3 DNA reads TGTGCCAGCAGTCCGCGACTAGCGGGAGCAGTCGAGCAGTACTTC. Its protein is CASSPRLAGAVEQYF.

V is TRBV29-1 and J is TRBJ2-3; 11 positions agree with TRBD2. V shed 2 bases and J 1 base; nucleotides not matched to a gene: 5. CDR3 length: 16 amino acids. Germline V gives CDR1 SQVTM, CDR2 ANQGSEA. CDR3 protein: CSVETPLAGGTDTQYF. In nucleotides, the CDR3 is TGCAGCGTTGAAACCCCACTAGCGGGGGGCACAGATACGCAGTATTTT.

V and J are TRBV6-5 and TRBJ1-1; 8 bases align to TRBD1. V shed 5 bases, J shed 5 bases, and the junction held 1 base outside the gene matches. In germline, CDR1 is MNHEY, CDR2 SVGAGI. This CDR3 is built from 12 residues. The chain's CDR3 is CASSQGATEAFF. In DNA, the CDR3 is TGTGCCAGCAGTCAGGGGGCTACTGAAGCTTTCTTT.

The V gene is TRBV5-4, the J gene TRBJ2-1; TRBD2 matches at 14 bases. Trimming took 4 bases from V and 9 from J; bases not matched to a gene: 12. The germline V gene encodes CDR1 SGHNT and CDR2 YYREEE (reference sequence). This CDR3 comprises 17 residues. CDR3 sequence reads: CASSPGTSGRYDPEQFF. The DNA of the CDR3 is TGTGCCAGCAGCCCAGGGACTAGCGGGAGATATGATCCTGAGCAGTTCTTC.

The V gene is TRBV15, the J gene TRBJ2-3; D uncertain. The CDR3 totals 13 residues. Trimming shortened V by 0 bases and J by 5 bases, and 6 bases separated the two germline ends. CDR1 LNHNV and CDR2 YYDKDF come from the germline V gene (reference sequence). DNA for the CDR3: TGTGCCACCAGCAGAGAAAATCAAGATACGCAGTATTTT. Translated, it gives CATSRENQDTQYF.

The chain couples TRBV7-9 to TRBJ1-1; the match to TRBD1 covers 8 bases. After removal of 3 bases from V and 6 bases from J, the junction contained 0 bases not matched to a gene. The CDR3 is 12 residues long. Germline-derived CDR1 and CDR2 are SEHNR and FQNEAQ (reference sequence). CDR3 bases: TGTGCCAGCAGCTTGGGACAGGCTGAAGCTTTCTTT. Translation: CASSLGQAEAFF.

Details on this clone: At the DNA level, this CDR3 is encoded by other sequences in the same sample as well. The CDR3 DNA follows: TGTGCCAGCAGTCCCACAGGAGGCAATCAGCCCCAGCATTTT. Protein: CASSPTGGNQPQHF. V usage is TRBV7-9 and J usage is TRBJ1-5; TRBD1 is a possible D gene (5 bases). CDR1 SEHNR and CDR2 FQNEAQ come from the germline V gene (reference sequence). V gave up 6 bases and J gave up 2 bases, with 11 bases separating them. This CDR3 comprises 14 residues.

The CDR3 protein is CASSQGAGGGYEQYF. The CDR3 DNA reads as TGCGCCAGCAGCCAAGGGGCAGGGGGGGGGTACGAGCAGTACTTC. V gene TRBV4-1 combines with J gene TRBJ2-7, with D perhaps TRBD1 or TRBD2 (7 bases each). Germline assignment: CDR1 MGHRA and CDR2 YSYEKL. The CDR3 is made up of 15 amino acids. Between the trimmed V and J ends, which lost 1 base and 4 bases, there was a span of 14 bases.

This clone was seen a single time. V is TRBV28 and J is TRBJ2-5; 10 positions match TRBD1. The CDR3 length is 17 residues. CDR1 and CDR2 (germline): MDHEN, SYDVKM. The trim removed 1 base at V and 7 bases at J, leaving 12 bases unmatched. The CDR3 region has the DNA TGTGCCAGCAGTTTATTGGCCGGGACAGGGGCTGTGGGGACCCAGTACTTC. It encodes CASSLLAGTGAVGTQYF.

The chain carries TRBV7-3 and TRBJ1-1, with D unresolved. V was pared by 1 base and J by 1 base, with 10 bases between. In germline, CDR1 is SGHTA, CDR2 FQGTGA. This CDR3 is 15 amino acids long. CDR3 protein: CASSLSGWGNTEAFF. CDR3 DNA: TGTGCCAGCAGCTTAAGTGGCTGGGGGAACACTGAAGCTTTCTTT.

On this clone itself: A far more abundant clone sits one base away, making this likely a read error. The sample contains more than one DNA sequence encoding this CDR3. The chain joins TRBV5-4 to TRBJ2-7; D perhaps matches TRBD2 (5 bases). The CDR3 covers 12 residues. Germline CDR1 SGHNT, CDR2 YYREEE (reference sequence). V lost 4 bases and J 0 bases, leaving 5 bases between the germline ends. CDR3 bases: TGTGCCAGCAGCGGGAGCTCCTACGAGCAGTACTTC. Its translation is CASSGSSYEQYF.